The clone carrying this TCR beta chain was picked up many times. The data derive from a study of response to subunit inactivated influenza vaccine. The CDR3 is 15 residues long. CDR1 and CDR2 from the germline V gene are MDHEN and SYDVKM. V was pared by 3 bases and J by 4 bases, with 7 bases of the junction left unmatched. MiXCR, applied by TCRdb to the RT-PCR reads, yields one record per CDR3 protein. The table includes some 850,000 distinct CDR3 sequences, around 20% detected once. The clonotype comes from a man aged 50-59 years who received an inactivated influenza vaccine. The source material was PBMCs from blood, sampled around 5 days after vaccination. The chain is built from TRBV28 and TRBJ1-2; 8 bases match TRBD1. The CDR3 nucleotides read TGTGCCAGCAGTTTCCTCACAGGGGGTTCCTATGGCTACACCTTC. Its translation is CASSFLTGGSYGYTF.